Shown below are 21 T cell receptor beta chains from a single sample sequenced in a study of long-term antiretroviral therapy in people with HIV. An immunoSEQ assay, version v3.0, was performed at survey level. Sequencing used immunoSEQ multiplex PCR; TCRdb keeps in-frame clones, though not all of them. The sample lists approximately 34,000 clones, under 85% occurring once. Sequenced material: unsorted PBMCs, taken 1 year after starting antiretroviral therapy. These receptors came from a man younger than 30 with HIV.

The rearrangement joins TRBV25-1 to TRBJ1-6; D unclear. Germline V lookup: CDR1 MGHDK, CDR2 SYGVNS. This CDR3 spans 14 amino acids. With 1 base removed from V and 7 bases from J, the gap between germline ends came to 8 bases. In nucleotides, the CDR3 is TGTGCCAGCAGTGAATCTCGGAAAAATTCACCCCTCCACTTT. It yields the protein CASSESRKNSPLHF.

The rearrangement links TRBV7-8 to TRBJ2-3, with D maybe TRBD2 (5 bases). Trimming removed 0 bases from V and 1 base from J, with 17 bases in between. CDR1 is SGHVS, CDR2 FQNEAQ, per germline. There are 18 residues in the CDR3. The CDR3 DNA follows: TGTGCCAGCAGCTTAGCGAGGTTGGAGGCCCCCCGCACAGATACGCAGTATTTT. Translating it yields CASSLARLEAPRTDTQYF.

This chain connects TRBV6-5 to TRBJ2-2; 7 nucleotides match TRBD1. V lost 2 bases and J lost 4; bases outside the gene matches: 1. This CDR3 has 14 residues. The germline V gene encodes CDR1 MNHEY and CDR2 SVGAGI. The DNA of the CDR3 is TGTGCCAGCAGTTACGGGACAGTCACCGGGGAGCTGTTTTTT. It is translated as CASSYGTVTGELFF.

V usage is TRBV7-9 and J usage is TRBJ2-7; 8 bases fit TRBD2. Looked up from germline, CDR1 is SEHNR and CDR2 is FQNEAQ (reference sequence). The CDR3 length is 15 residues. With 5 bases clipped from V and 2 bases from J, the junction kept 8 bases outside the gene matches. The CDR3 region is CASSPPGGRAYEQYF. In nucleotides, the CDR3 is TGTGCCAGCAGCCCACCGGGAGGGCGGGCCTACGAGCAGTACTTC.

This chain links TRBV6-1 with TRBJ1-1, with D maybe TRBD1 (5 bases). CDR3 size: 15 residues. Germline CDR1 MNHNS, CDR2 SASEGT. The V end was cut by 0 bases, the J end by 0 bases, with 8 bases between. CDR3: CASSEAGVMNTEAFF. DNA for the CDR3: TGTGCCAGCAGTGAAGCAGGGGTCATGAACACTGAAGCTTTCTTT.

The gene calls are TRBV2 and TRBJ1-1, with 10 nucleotides matching TRBD1. The CDR3 totals 14 residues. The V gene's germline CDR1 is SNHLY and CDR2 FYNNEI. After removal of 3 bases from V and 4 bases from J, the junction contained 2 bases not matched to a gene. The CDR3, as DNA: TGTGCCAGCAGTGATCGGGACAGGGGCACTGAAGCTTTCTTT. Its protein is CASSDRDRGTEAFF.

The rearrangement uses TRBV5-6 and TRBJ1-2; D possibly corresponds to TRBD1 (5 bases). Trimming took 7 bases from V and 6 from J, leaving 19 bases between them. Germline values: CDR1 SGHDT, CDR2 YYEEEE. The CDR3 runs to 14 residues. The CDR3 protein is CASQGADWSDGYTF. In nucleotides, the CDR3 is TGTGCCAGCCAAGGGGCAGACTGGTCGGATGGCTACACCTTC.

The gene calls are TRBV13 and TRBJ2-1; 9 bases match TRBD2. The CDR3 totals 16 residues. The junction had 6 bases not matched to a gene; V was cut back by 4 bases and J by 2 bases. Germline V gene data show CDR1 as PRHDT and CDR2 as FYEKMQ (reference sequence). CDR3 sequence reads: CASSSPGTSPYNEQFF. DNA for the CDR3: TGTGCCAGCAGCTCTCCCGGGACTAGCCCCTACAATGAGCAGTTCTTC.

The chain joins TRBV5-1 to TRBJ1-2, with 8 bases fitting TRBD1. This CDR3 has 15 residues. Trimming cost V 2 bases and J 0 bases; bases outside gene matches: 3. Per germline, CDR1 SGHRS and CDR2 YFSETQ. The CDR3 nucleotides read TGCGCCAGCAGCTTAACAGGGGGAGCTAACTATGGCTACACCTTC. Translated: CASSLTGGANYGYTF.

The chain is built from TRBV6-5 and TRBJ2-7; D is undetermined. Germline CDR1 reads MNHEY; CDR2 reads SVGAGI. The CDR3 extends over 16 amino acids. Trimming took off 0 bases at V and 3 bases at J, with 15 bases between the two ends. CDR3 in DNA: TGTGCCAGCAGTTACTCGGGTGAGGACCAGAACTACGAGCAGTACTTC. This gives the protein CASSYSGEDQNYEQYF.

The rearrangement joins TRBV6-6 to TRBJ1-4, with D maybe TRBD1 (5 bases). The CDR3 is 15 residues long. Trimming removed 2 bases at V and 4 bases at J, with 11 bases between. Germline assignment: CDR1 MNHNY and CDR2 SVGAGI (reference sequence). The CDR3 sequence is CASSYDRRVNEKLFF. The CDR3 nucleotides are TGTGCCAGCAGTTACGACAGACGTGTTAATGAAAAACTGTTTTTT.

This chain joins TRBV5-6 and TRBJ1-3, with a possible D match to TRBD1 (5 bases). The CDR3 spans 14 residues. Germline CDR1 SGHDT, CDR2 YYEEEE. The germline V and J ends were trimmed by 1 base and 6 bases, with 11 bases remaining between them. CDR3 residues: CASSLTGEVNTIYF. The CDR3 region has the DNA TGTGCCAGCAGCTTGACGGGGGAGGTAAACACCATATATTTT.

This clone was observed once. The rearrangement joins TRBV2 to TRBJ1-5; unclear D gene. V shed 5 bases and J shed 2 bases, with 13 bases lying between them. From germline, CDR1 is SNHLY and CDR2 FYNNEI. This CDR3 comprises 15 residues. As DNA, the CDR3 is TGTGCCAGCAGTCAAGAAGCGTACGGCAATCAGCCCCAGCATTTT. Its translation is CASSQEAYGNQPQHF.

This clone has just one count. DNA for the CDR3: TGCAGCGTCGAGGCCGGGACAGCGATACAAGAGACCCAGTACTTC. The encoded protein is CSVEAGTAIQETQYF. The chain carries TRBV29-1 and TRBJ2-5, with TRBD1 matching 7 bases. The trim removed 6 bases at V and 2 bases at J, leaving 12 bases unmatched. Germline CDR1 and CDR2: SQVTM and ANQGSEA. This CDR3 comprises 15 residues.

CDR3 in amino acids: CASLDPLSYNEQFF. The CDR3 nucleotides read TGTGCCAGCCTCGACCCCCTCTCCTACAATGAGCAGTTCTTC. V and J are TRBV27 and TRBJ2-1; D gene unclear. The length of the CDR3 is 14 residues. Trimming pared 8 bases from V and 0 bases from J, leaving 11 bases between. Germline V CDR1 and CDR2: MNHEY, SMNVEV (reference sequence).

The chain joins TRBV19 to TRBJ2-1; 8 nucleotides agree with TRBD2. Germline CDR1 and CDR2: LNHDA and SQIVND (reference sequence). CDR3 size: 15 residues. With 2 bases clipped from V and 5 bases from J, the junction kept 5 bases outside the gene matches. The CDR3 is CASSITGGPDNEQFF. CDR3 in DNA: TGTGCCAGTAGTATAACGGGGGGGCCCGACAATGAGCAGTTCTTC.

The rearrangement links TRBV19 to TRBJ2-7; 7 bases line up with TRBD1. CDR3 length: 14 residues. Germline CDR1 LNHDA, CDR2 SQIVND (reference sequence). V lost 1 base to trimming and J lost 0 bases; unmatched junction nucleotides: 0. CDR3 in amino acids: CASSIGQGSYEQYF. DNA of the CDR3: TGTGCCAGTAGTATAGGACAGGGCTCCTACGAGCAGTACTTC.

This chain uses TRBV19 with TRBJ1-1, with D possibly TRBD1 on 6 matching bases. Germline V gene lookup returns CDR1 LNHDA and CDR2 SQIVND (reference sequence). Trimming left V 7 bases short and J 1 base short, with 10 bases between. The CDR3 is made up of 13 amino acids. The CDR3, as DNA: TGTGCCAGTAATGGGGGGCCGAACACTGAAGCTTTCTTT. Its protein is CASNGGPNTEAFF.

The table lists this clone with a count of one. The gene calls are TRBV28 and TRBJ1-1; 10 bases are a match to TRBD1. The trim removed 8 bases at V and 6 bases at J, leaving 15 bases unmatched. In germline, CDR1 is MDHEN, CDR2 SYDVKM. The length of the CDR3 is 16 residues. The CDR3 spells CASHPGQGPGRSEAFF. DNA of the CDR3: TGTGCCAGCCACCCGGGACAGGGGCCAGGAAGGTCTGAAGCTTTCTTT.

J is TRBJ1-5 and V is TRBV18; TRBD1 agrees at 7 bases. Germline loops: CDR1 KGHSH, CDR2 LQKENI. V was clipped by 3 bases and J by 7 bases; unmatched bases: 6. The CDR3 covers 14 residues. The CDR3 loop reads CASSPYDRDQPQHF. The DNA for the CDR3 is TGTGCCAGCTCACCCTATGACAGGGACCAGCCCCAGCATTTT. The entire variable domain, with the rest obtained from reference TRBV18 and TRBJ1-5, is as follows: NAGVMQNPRHLVRRRGQEARLRCSPMKGHSHVYWYRQLPEEGLKFMVYLQKENIIDESGMPKERFSAEFPKEGPSILRIQQVVRGDSAAYFCASSPYDRDQPQHFGDGTRLSIL.

The CDR3 DNA reads as TGTGCCAGCAGTTACTCCAGGATCAACTATGGCTACACCTTC. This gives the protein CASSYSRINYGYTF. The gene calls are TRBV6-5 and TRBJ1-2; no clear D. The V and J ends lost 0 bases and 2 bases respectively, with 7 bases between them. The germline CDR1 and CDR2 sequences are MNHEY and SVGAGI. The CDR3 spans 14 residues.